The clone carrying this T cell receptor (beta chain) ranks as large. There are 17 residues in the CDR3. CDR1 is LGHNA and CDR2 is YSLEER in the germline V gene. With V trimmed by 0 bases and J by 0 bases, 2 bases remained unmatched. The data originate from a study of sequential checkpoint blockade in melanoma. Libraries were prepared by immunoSEQ multiplex PCR; TCRdb keeps only in-frame clonotypes and omits some of them. The sample holds over 8,000 clones, roughly three fifths seen once. Sample treatment: randomized to nivolumab then ipilimumab (arm A) or the reverse (arm B). From thawed PBMCs, live CD3+CD8+ cells negative for CD19 and CD56 were sorted.

Sequences were derived from CD8+ T cells sorted from blood (inferred from file names), sampled from a patient given nivolumab and ipilimumab in sequence. The chain employs TRBV4-3 and TRBJ2-6; 7 bases fit TRBD1. The receptor comes from a human donor with melanoma. As DNA, the CDR3 is TGCGCCAGCAGCCAAGATCCAGGGGGCTCTGGGGCCAACGTCCTGACTTTC. It is translated as CASSQDPGGSGANVLTF.